What follows describes a single TCR beta chain. Germline CDR1 is SEHNR and CDR2 is FQNEAQ (reference sequence). The CDR3 runs to 15 residues. The ends were cut back, 1 base at V and 7 bases at J, with 14 bases in the middle. TCRdb used MiXCR to reprocess the RT-PCR reads, holding one entry per CDR3 protein. Of about 680,000 distinct CDR3 sequences detected, approximately 15% appear once; the ten largest clones hold 3.6%. Sequences were obtained from memory CD4+ T cells from blood. The origin of this receptor is a female donor in good health, serving as a healthy control. V gene TRBV7-9 combines with J gene TRBJ2-1; D ambiguous. CDR3: CASSLVDTVGNEQFF. CDR3 DNA: TGTGCCAGCAGCTTAGTTGATACTGTGGGGAATGAGCAGTTCTTC.